Presented here are 13 T cell receptor beta chains from one specimen sequenced in a study of blood T cell repertoires in COVID-19. Profiling relied on immunoSEQ multiplex PCR, and the TCRdb table lists in-frame clones only, not all of them. The data contain 250,000 to 350,000 clones, about nine tenths of them singletons. The material sequenced was peripheral blood. These receptors were obtained from a woman in her sixties or seventies with acute or convalescent COVID-19.

The rearrangement uses TRBV6-2 or TRBV6-3 and TRBJ2-2; weak D call: TRBD2 (7 bases). CDR1 is MNHEY, CDR2 SVGEGT, per germline. The CDR3 length is 16 residues. Trimming pared 2 bases from V and 6 bases from J, leaving 16 bases between. The CDR3 nucleotides are TGTGCCAGCAGTTACCCGTGGGGCGGGGGCCCCGGGGAGCTGTTTTTT. It translates to CASSYPWGGGPGELFF.

This clone came up a few times. CDR3 sequence reads: CASSPQSREQYF. In DNA, the CDR3 is TGTGCCAGCAGCCCCCAAAGCCGCGAGCAGTACTTC. The genes are TRBV7-2 and TRBJ2-7; D remains ambiguous. Deletions cut 5 bases from V and 6 bases from J, with 11 bases between. Per germline, CDR1 SGHTA and CDR2 FQGNSA. This CDR3 is built from 12 residues.

The chain links TRBV15 to TRBJ2-7, with 8 bases that match TRBD1. V was pared by 3 bases and J by 3 bases, with 7 bases of the junction left unmatched. This CDR3 comprises 15 residues. The germline V gene encodes CDR1 LNHNV and CDR2 YYDKDF (reference sequence). CDR3 region: CATSRGTGENYEQYF. DNA for the CDR3: TGTGCCACCAGCAGGGGGACAGGAGAAAACTACGAGCAGTACTTC.

V gene TRBV27 combines with J gene TRBJ2-1, with TRBD2 matching 12 bases. The germline gives CDR1 MNHEY, CDR2 SMNVEV (reference sequence). The V gene end was trimmed by 4 bases and the J gene end by 4 bases; junction bases not matched to a gene: 5. The CDR3 is made up of 16 amino acids. The CDR3 loop is CASSSLAGGPYNEQFF. The DNA of the CDR3 is TGTGCCAGCAGTTCACTAGCGGGAGGACCTTACAATGAGCAGTTCTTC.

DNA of the CDR3: TGTGCCACCAGTGGGGTAGGGCCTCAGGGGACCCAGTACTTC. Amino acids: CATSGVGPQGTQYF. The chain is built from TRBV24-1 and TRBJ2-5, with D maybe TRBD1 (5 bases). This CDR3 has 14 amino acids. The germline V gene encodes CDR1 KGHDR and CDR2 SFDVKD. V was pared by 5 bases and J by 7 bases, with 16 bases between.

This chain uses TRBV4-2 with TRBJ2-7, with D unclear. The CDR3 extends over 13 amino acids. The germline V and J ends were trimmed by 0 bases and 0 bases, with 3 bases remaining between them. In germline, CDR1 is LGHNA, CDR2 YNFKEQ. As DNA, the CDR3 is TGTGCCAGCAGCCAAGACAGCTCCTACGAGCAGTACTTC. Encoded protein: CASSQDSSYEQYF.

The V and J genes are TRBV2 and TRBJ1-1; tentative D call: TRBD1 (5 bases). CDR1 and CDR2 (germline): SNHLY, FYNNEI. The CDR3 is 12 amino acids. Trimming removed 6 bases from V and 7 bases from J, with 12 bases in between. This CDR3 reads CASSPGPNEAFF. The CDR3 coding sequence is TGTGCCAGCAGCCCAGGGCCTAATGAAGCTTTCTTT.

This rearrangement joins TRBV24-1 to TRBJ2-7; weak D call: TRBD1 (6 bases). V lost 3 bases, J lost 7 bases, and 18 bases lay in between. The germline CDR1 and CDR2 sequences are KGHDR and SFDVKD. The CDR3 runs to 15 residues. This CDR3 is CATSDPGTQLGEQYF. The CDR3 DNA follows: TGTGCCACCAGTGATCCCGGGACACAACTGGGGGAGCAGTACTTC.

This clone came up a few times. The chain joins TRBV5-1 to TRBJ1-1; unclear D gene. The CDR3 extends over 13 amino acids. Germline V gene sequence: CDR1 SGHRS, CDR2 YFSETQ. Between the trimmed V and J ends, which lost 0 bases and 3 bases, there was a span of 6 bases. The CDR3 reads CASSLEIDTEAFF. The CDR3, as DNA: TGCGCCAGCAGCTTGGAAATAGACACTGAAGCTTTCTTT. The complete variable domain, with remaining parts taken from reference TRBV5-1 and TRBJ1-1, reads KAGVTQTPRYLIKTRGQQVTLSCSPISGHRSVSWYQQTPGQGLQFLFEYFSETQRNKGNFPGRFSGRQFSNSRSEMNVSTLELGDSALYLCASSLEIDTEAFFGQGTRLTVV.

The V gene is TRBV3-1 (or the pseudogene TRBV3-2), the J gene TRBJ1-6; unclear D gene. The CDR3 length is 16 residues. Germline CDR1 LGHDT, CDR2 YNNKEL (reference sequence). With 1 base removed from V and 5 bases from J, the gap between germline ends came to 12 bases. In DNA, the CDR3 is TGTGCCAGCAGCCAAGGGGCAAGGAGGAATAATTCACCCCTCCACTTT. Translation gives CASSQGARRNNSPLHF.

J is TRBJ2-7 and V is TRBV5-5; 12 bases match TRBD2. The CDR3 length is 16 residues. Germline V gene sequence: CDR1 SGHKS, CDR2 YYEKEE (reference sequence). Germline trimming cut 1 base from V and 6 bases from J; bases unmatched to any gene: 8. The DNA for the CDR3 is TGTGCCAGCAGCTTGCTGCTAGCGGGAGGGCCGGGCGAGCAGTACTTC. The encoded protein is CASSLLLAGGPGEQYF.

The chain links TRBV6-5 to TRBJ1-1; 9 bases line up with TRBD1. Germline V gives CDR1 MNHEY, CDR2 SVGAGI. V was clipped by 8 bases and J by 10 bases; unmatched bases: 14. The CDR3 has 14 amino acids. The CDR3, as DNA: TGTGCCAGCGGCTTCCCGGGACAGGGAATTGGAGCTTTCTTT. Translated: CASGFPGQGIGAFF.

V is TRBV5-1 and J is TRBJ2-1; a possible D gene is TRBD1 (5 bases). The V end lost 1 base, the J end lost 8 bases, and 13 bases lay between the germline ends. Germline loops: CDR1 SGHRS, CDR2 YFSETQ. The CDR3 spans 14 residues. The CDR3 bases are TGCGCCAGCAGCTTGACAGGTTCAACAGATGAGCAGTTCTTC. The encoded protein is CASSLTGSTDEQFF.